This TCR beta chain was identified in a study of blood T cell repertoires in COVID-19. On the study more broadly: PBMCs, B-cell-depleted T cells, or T cells were the source of the cDNA or gDNA that made up the material.

Libraries were prepared by immunoSEQ multiplex PCR; TCRdb keeps only in-frame clonotypes and omits some of them. The sample holds about 340,000 clones, roughly 90% seen once. J was trimmed by 8 bases and V by 5 bases; bases with no gene match: 2. The CDR3 covers 12 residues. Looked up from germline, CDR1 is LNHDA and CDR2 is SQIVND (reference sequence). Participants were aged roughly 18 to 89 years from around 25 US areas. Participants' own reports of clinical history determined their cohort assignment. Two negative PCRs, clearance, or symptom resolution characterized the recovered Cohort 3 donors. Sequenced input: PBMCs or T cells enriched from blood (not recorded which). V usage is TRBV19 and J usage is TRBJ2-1, with 8 bases fitting TRBD1. The clonotype originates from a woman in her thirties who had recovered from COVID-19. The CDR3 DNA follows: TGTGCCAGTAGTTCGACAGGGGATGAGCAGTTCTTC. Translating gives CASSSTGDEQFF.